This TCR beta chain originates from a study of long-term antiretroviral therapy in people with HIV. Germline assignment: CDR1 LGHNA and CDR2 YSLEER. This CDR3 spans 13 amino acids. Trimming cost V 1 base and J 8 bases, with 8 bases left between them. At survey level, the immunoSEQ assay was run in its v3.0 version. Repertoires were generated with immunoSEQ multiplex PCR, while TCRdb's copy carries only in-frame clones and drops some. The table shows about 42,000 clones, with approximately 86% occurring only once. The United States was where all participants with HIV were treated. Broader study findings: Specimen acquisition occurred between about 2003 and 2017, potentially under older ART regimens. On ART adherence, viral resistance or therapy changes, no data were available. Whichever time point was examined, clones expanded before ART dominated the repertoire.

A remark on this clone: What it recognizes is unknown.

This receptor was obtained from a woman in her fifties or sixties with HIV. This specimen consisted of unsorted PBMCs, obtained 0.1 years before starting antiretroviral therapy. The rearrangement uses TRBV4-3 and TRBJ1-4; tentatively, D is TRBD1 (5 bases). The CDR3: CASSQAGKEKLFF. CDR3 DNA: TGCGCCAGCAGCCAAGCAGGGAAGGAAAAACTGTTTTTT.